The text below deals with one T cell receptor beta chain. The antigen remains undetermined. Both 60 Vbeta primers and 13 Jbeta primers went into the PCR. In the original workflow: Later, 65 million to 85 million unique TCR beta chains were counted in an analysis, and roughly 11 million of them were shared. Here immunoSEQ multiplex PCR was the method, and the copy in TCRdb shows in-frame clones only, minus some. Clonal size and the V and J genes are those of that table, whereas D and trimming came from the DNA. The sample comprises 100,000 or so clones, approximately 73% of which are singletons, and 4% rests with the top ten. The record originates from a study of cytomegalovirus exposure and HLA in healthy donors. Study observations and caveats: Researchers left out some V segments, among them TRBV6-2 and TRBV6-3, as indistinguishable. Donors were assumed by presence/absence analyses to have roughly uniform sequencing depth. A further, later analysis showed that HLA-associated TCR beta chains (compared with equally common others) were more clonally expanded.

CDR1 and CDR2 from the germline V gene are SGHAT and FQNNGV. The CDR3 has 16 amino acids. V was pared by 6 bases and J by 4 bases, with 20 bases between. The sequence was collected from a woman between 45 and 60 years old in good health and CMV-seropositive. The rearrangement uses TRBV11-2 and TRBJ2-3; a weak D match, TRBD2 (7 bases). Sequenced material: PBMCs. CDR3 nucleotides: TGTGCCAGCAGAACTGCCCGGGGGGCCCGCGCAGATACGCAGTATTTT. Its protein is CASRTARGARADTQYF.